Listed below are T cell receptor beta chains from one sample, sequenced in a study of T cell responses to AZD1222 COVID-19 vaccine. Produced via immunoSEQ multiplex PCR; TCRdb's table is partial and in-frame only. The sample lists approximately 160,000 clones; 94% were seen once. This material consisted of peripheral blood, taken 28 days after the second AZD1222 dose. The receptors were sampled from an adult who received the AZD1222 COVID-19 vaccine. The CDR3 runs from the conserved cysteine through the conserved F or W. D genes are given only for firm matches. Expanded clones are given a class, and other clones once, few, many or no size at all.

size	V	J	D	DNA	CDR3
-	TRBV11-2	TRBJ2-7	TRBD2	TGTGCCAGCAGCTTAGGACTAGCGGATGTCTACGAGCAGTACTTC	CASSLGLADVYEQYF
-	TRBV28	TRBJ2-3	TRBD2	TGTGCCAGCAGCCAAGTCCGGCTAGCGGGAGGCTCAGATACGCAGTATTTT	CASSQVRLAGGSDTQYF
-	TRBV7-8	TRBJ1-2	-	TGTGCCAGCAGCGGCCGAGACAGGAGTACGGGCTACACCTTC	CASSGRDRSTGYTF
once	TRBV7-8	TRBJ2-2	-	TGTGCCAGCAGCCCTGTCCTGGCCCAGACCGGGGAGCTGTTTTTT	CASSPVLAQTGELFF
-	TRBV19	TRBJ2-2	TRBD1	TGTGCCAGTAGTCCCCCGGGACAGGGGGCAACCGGGGAGCTGTTTTTT	CASSPPGQGATGELFF
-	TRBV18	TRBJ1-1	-	TGTGCCAGCTCACCCGACAGGTTCATGAACACTGAAGCTTTCTTT	CASSPDRFMNTEAFF
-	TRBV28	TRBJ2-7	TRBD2	TGTGCCAGCAGCCCTCTAGCGGGAGCGCCCTACGAGCAGTACTTC	CASSPLAGAPYEQYF
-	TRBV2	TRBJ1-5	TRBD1	TGTGCCAGCAGCACTACAGGGGTCAGTCAGCCCCAGCATTTT	CASSTTGVSQPQHF
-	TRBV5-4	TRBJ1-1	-	TGTGCCAGCAGCATGGGAGGAGGGGGGATGAACACTGAAGCTTTCTTT	CASSMGGGGMNTEAFF
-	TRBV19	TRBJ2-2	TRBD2	TGTGCCAGTAGTATAGATCTGGGGGGACTAGCGGAAAACACCGGGGAGCTGTTTTTT	CASSIDLGGLAENTGELFF
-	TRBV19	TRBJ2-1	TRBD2	TGTGCCAGTAGTGTCACTAGCGGGAGACCGGGTGAGCAGTTCTTC	CASSVTSGRPGEQFF
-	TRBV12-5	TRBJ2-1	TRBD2	TGTGCTAGTGGACATAGCGGGAGAATCGGCAATGAGCAGTTCTTC	CASGHSGRIGNEQFF
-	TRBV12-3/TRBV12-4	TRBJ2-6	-	TGTGCCAGCAGCGAGGGGGCCAACGTCCTGACTTTC	CASSEGANVLTF
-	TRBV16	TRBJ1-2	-	TGTGCCAGCAGCCCCCACCAGAGTATCAATGGCTACACCTTC	CASSPHQSINGYTF
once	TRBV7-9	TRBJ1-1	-	TGTGCCAGCATCCAAGGTGAGGTGAACACTGAAGCTTTCTTT	CASIQGEVNTEAFF
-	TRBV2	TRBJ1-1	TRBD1	TGTGCCAGCAGTCTAACAGGGGGTGGCACTGAAGCTTTCTTT	CASSLTGGGTEAFF
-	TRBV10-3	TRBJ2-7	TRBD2	TGTGCCATCAGTGAGTTGGGTGGGAGGGGAACCACCTACGAGCAGTACTTC	CAISELGGRGTTYEQYF
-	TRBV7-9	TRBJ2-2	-	TGTGCCAGCAGCGGAGTCAGTCGTACCGGGGAGCTGTTTTTT	CASSGVSRTGELFF
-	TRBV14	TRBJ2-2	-	TGTGCCAGCAGCCTGCGGGCCGGGGAGCTGTTTTTT	CASSLRAGELFF
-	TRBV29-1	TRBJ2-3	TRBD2	TGCAGCGTTTTTATAGCGGGAGCGACAGATACGCAGTATTTT	CSVFIAGATDTQYF